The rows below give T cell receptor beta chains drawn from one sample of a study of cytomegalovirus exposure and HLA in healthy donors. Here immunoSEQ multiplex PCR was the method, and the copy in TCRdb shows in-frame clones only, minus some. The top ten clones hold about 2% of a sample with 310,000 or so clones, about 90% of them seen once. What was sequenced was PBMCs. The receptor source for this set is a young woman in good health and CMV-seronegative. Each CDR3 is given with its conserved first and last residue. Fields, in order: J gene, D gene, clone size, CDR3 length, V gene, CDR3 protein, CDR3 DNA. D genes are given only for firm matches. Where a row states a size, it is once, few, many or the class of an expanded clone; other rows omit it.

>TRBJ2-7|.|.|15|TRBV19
CASSIGRGTRYEQYF
TGTGCCAGTAGTATAGGAAGGGGGACGAGATACGAGCAGTACTTC
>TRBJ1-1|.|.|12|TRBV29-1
CSARHQNTEAFF
TGCAGCGCCAGACACCAGAACACTGAAGCTTTCTTT
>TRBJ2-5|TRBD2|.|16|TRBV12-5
CASGLVRGGFLQTQYF
TGTGCTAGTGGTTTGGTACGCGGGGGGTTCCTCCAGACCCAGTACTTC
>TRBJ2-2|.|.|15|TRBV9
CASSELATRGWELFF
TGTGCCAGCAGCGAACTAGCCACTAGAGGCTGGGAGCTGTTTTTT
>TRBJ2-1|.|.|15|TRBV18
CASSLGQLTYNEQFF
TGTGCCAGCTCACTTGGACAGCTGACTTACAATGAGCAGTTCTTC
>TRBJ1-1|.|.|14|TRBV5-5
CASSLLEANTEAFF
TGTGCCAGCAGCTTGTTGGAGGCGAACACTGAAGCTTTCTTT
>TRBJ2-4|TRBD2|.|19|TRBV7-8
CASNAGTSGDISAKNIQYF
TGTGCCAGCAACGCCGGGACTAGCGGGGATATTTCTGCCAAAAACATTCAGTACTTC
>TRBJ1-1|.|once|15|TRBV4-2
CASSQGEFMNTEAFF
TGTGCCAGCAGCCAAGGGGAGTTCATGAACACTGAAGCTTTCTTT
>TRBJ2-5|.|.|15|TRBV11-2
CASSLGTGEIFGAHF
TGTGCCAGCAGCTTAGGAACGGGGGAGATTTTTGGTGCCCACTTC
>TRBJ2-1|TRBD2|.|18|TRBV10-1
CASSDYILSGPSGNEQFF
TGCGCCAGCAGTGACTATATCCTTAGCGGGCCATCCGGGAATGAGCAGTTCTTC
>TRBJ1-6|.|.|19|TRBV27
CASSLRIFVTGPSNSPLHF
TGTGCCAGCAGTTTAAGGATATTTGTGACAGGACCCTCTAATTCCCCCCTCCACTTT
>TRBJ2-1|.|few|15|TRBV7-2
CASGPRGWVVHEQFF
TGTGCCAGCGGACCCAGGGGTTGGGTAGTCCATGAGCAGTTCTTC
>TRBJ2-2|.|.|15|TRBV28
CASSPRRVQSGELFF
TGTGCCAGCAGTCCGCGGAGGGTCCAATCCGGGGAGCTGTTTTTT
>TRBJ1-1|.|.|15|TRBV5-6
CASSLDRNGNTEAFF
TGTGCCAGCAGCTTGGACAGGAATGGGAACACTGAAGCTTTCTTT
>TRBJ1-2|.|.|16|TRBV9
CASSVGPGSANYGYTF
TGTGCCAGCAGCGTAGGTCCAGGCTCAGCTAACTATGGCTACACCTTC
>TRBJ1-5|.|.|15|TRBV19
CASSTTATSNQPQHF
TGTGCCAGTAGTACGACAGCGACTAGCAATCAGCCCCAGCATTTT
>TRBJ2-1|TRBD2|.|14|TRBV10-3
CATNIAGGRNEQFF
TGTGCCACCAACATAGCGGGGGGGAGGAATGAGCAGTTCTTC
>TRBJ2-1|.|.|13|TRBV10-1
CASSEGLYNEQFF
TGCGCCAGCAGTGAGGGACTTTACAATGAGCAGTTCTTC
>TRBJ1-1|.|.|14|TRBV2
CASSRQEANTEAFF
TGTGCCAGCAGTCGACAGGAGGCAAACACTGAAGCTTTCTTT
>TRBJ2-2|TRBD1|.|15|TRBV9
CASSPPGTGGRELFF
TGTGCCAGCAGCCCCCCAGGGACAGGAGGAAGGGAGCTGTTTTTT
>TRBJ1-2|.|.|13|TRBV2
CASSDQSVYGYTF
TGTGCCAGCAGTGATCAGAGCGTTTATGGCTACACCTTC
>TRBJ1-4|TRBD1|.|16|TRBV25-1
CASRPGQLLTGEKLFF
TGTGCCAGCAGGCCGGGACAGCTTCTCACGGGTGAAAAACTGTTTTTT
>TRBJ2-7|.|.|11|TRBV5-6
CASSSYYEQYF
TGTGCCAGCAGCTCCTACTACGAGCAGTACTTC
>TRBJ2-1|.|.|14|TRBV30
CAWSWASSYNEQFF
TGTGCCTGGAGCTGGGCGAGCTCCTACAATGAGCAGTTCTTC
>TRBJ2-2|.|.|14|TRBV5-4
CASNPRGGDGELFF
TGTGCCAGCAACCCTCGCGGTGGTGACGGGGAGCTGTTTTTT
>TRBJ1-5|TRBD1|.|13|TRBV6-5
CASRPQGGVPQHF
TGTGCCAGCAGACCCCAGGGGGGTGTGCCCCAGCATTTT
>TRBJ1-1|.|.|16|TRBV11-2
CASSPRWGRGNTEAFF
TGTGCCAGCAGCCCAAGATGGGGCCGAGGGAACACTGAAGCTTTCTTT
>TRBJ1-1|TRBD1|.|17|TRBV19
CASSIGQGVGGNTEAFF
TGTGCCAGTAGTATAGGACAGGGGGTGGGGGGGAACACTGAAGCTTTCTTT
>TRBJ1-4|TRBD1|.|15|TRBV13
CASSLEYRGTEKLFF
TGTGCCAGCAGCTTGGAATACAGGGGCACTGAAAAACTGTTTTTT
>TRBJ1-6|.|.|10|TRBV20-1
CSARRSPLHF
TGCAGTGCCCGGAGGTCACCCCTCCACTTT
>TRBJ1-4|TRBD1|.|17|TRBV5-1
CASSLGVGTGANEKLFF
TGCGCCAGCAGCCTGGGCGTTGGGACAGGGGCTAATGAAAAACTGTTTTTT
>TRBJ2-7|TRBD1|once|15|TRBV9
CASSVNTGGTYEQYF
TGTGCCAGCAGCGTAAATACAGGGGGCACCTACGAGCAGTACTTC
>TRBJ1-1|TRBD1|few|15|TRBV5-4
CASMTGGGKVTEAFF
TGTGCCAGCATGACAGGGGGCGGGAAGGTGACTGAAGCTTTCTTT
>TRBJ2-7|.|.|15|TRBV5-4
CASSLPGTASYEQYF
TGTGCCAGCAGCTTGCCAGGCACGGCGTCCTACGAGCAGTACTTC
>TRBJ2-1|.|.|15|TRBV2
CASEPGVRAYNEQFF
TGTGCCAGCGAGCCGGGGGTACGAGCCTACAATGAGCAGTTCTTC
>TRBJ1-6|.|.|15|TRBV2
CASGGQSSYNSPLHF
TGTGCCAGCGGTGGACAGAGCTCCTATAATTCACCCCTCCACTTT
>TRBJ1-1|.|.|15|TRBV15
CATSRATGLKTEAFF
TGTGCCACCAGCAGAGCAACAGGCCTTAAGACTGAAGCTTTCTTT
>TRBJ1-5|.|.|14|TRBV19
CASSIGGWDQPQHF
TGTGCCAGTAGTATAGGGGGCTGGGATCAGCCCCAGCATTTT
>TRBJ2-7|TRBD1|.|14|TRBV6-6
CASSYSGQGYEQYF
TGTGCCAGCAGTTACTCGGGACAGGGCTACGAGCAGTACTTC
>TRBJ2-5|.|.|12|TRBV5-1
CASSALQETQYF
TGCGCCAGCAGCGCCCTACAAGAGACCCAGTACTTC
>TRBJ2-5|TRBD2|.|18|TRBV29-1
CSVESVLAGDAPKETQYF
TGCAGCGTTGAGTCTGTACTAGCGGGGGACGCACCCAAAGAGACCCAGTACTTC
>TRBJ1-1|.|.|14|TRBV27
CASSFGQPNTEAFF
TGTGCCAGCAGTTTCGGACAGCCGAACACTGAAGCTTTCTTT
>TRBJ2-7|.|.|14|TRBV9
CASSVGGLDYEQYF
TGTGCCAGCAGCGTAGGTGGACTGGACTACGAGCAGTACTTC
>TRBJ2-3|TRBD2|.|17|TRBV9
CASSDSPGLGATDTQYF
TGTGCCAGCAGCGACTCACCGGGACTAGGAGCAACAGATACGCAGTATTTT